This is a list of T cell receptor beta chains from one sample in a study of naive and memory T cell subsets. One entry per CDR3 protein, called by TCRdb with MiXCR from the UMI-ligation and nested PCR reads. The sample contains more than 13,000 distinct CDR3 sequences, 4% to 6.5% of which appear only once. This specimen consisted of skin, obtained from a tuberculin skin test site. Receptors originate from an adult in good health. CDR3s include the opening cysteine and the closing phenylalanine or tryptophan. A D gene is named only where the DNA matches it firmly. Expanded clones get a size class; other rows say once, few or many, or leave the size out.

D	size	V	J	DNA	CDR3
-	medium-sized	TRBV20-1	TRBJ2-7	TGCAGTGCTAGAGATATGGACAGCTACGAGCAGTACTTC	CSARDMDSYEQYF
-	-	TRBV7-2	TRBJ1-4	TGTGCCAGCAGGGGGGGTCTCAATGAAAAACTGTTTTTT	CASRGGLNEKLFF
TRBD2	many	TRBV20-1	TRBJ2-5	TGCAGTGCACTGGCTAGCGGGGGGGCCGAGACCCAGTACTTC	CSALASGGAETQYF
-	many	TRBV7-9	TRBJ1-5	TGTGCCAGCAGCTCCCTAGATAGCAATCAGCCCCAGCATTTT	CASSSLDSNQPQHF
-	medium-sized	TRBV7-9	TRBJ1-2	TGTGCCAGCAGCCCAGGAAGGGACTATGGCTACACCTTC	CASSPGRDYGYTF
-	medium-sized	TRBV7-8	TRBJ2-6	TGTGCCAGCAGCCCCCCGAGGGCCAACGTCCTGACTTTC	CASSPPRANVLTF
TRBD1	medium-sized	TRBV7-9	TRBJ2-5	TGTGCCAGCAGCCATCCCGGGACAGCGGAGACCCAGTACTTC	CASSHPGTAETQYF
-	many	TRBV6-6	TRBJ2-3	TGTGCCAGCAGTTCCTTTGGGGGGACCACAGATACGCAGTATTTT	CASSSFGGTTDTQYF
-	few	TRBV12-3/TRBV12-4	TRBJ1-3	TGTGCCAGCAGTTGTGGAAACACCATATATTTT	CASSCGNTIYF
-	-	TRBV4-3	TRBJ2-3	TGCGCCAGCAGCTTCCAAGTTTCGGCAGGCACAGATACGCAGTATTTT	CASSFQVSAGTDTQYF
-	many	TRBV19	TRBJ2-2	TGTGCCAGTAGTATGAGGAACACCGGGGAGCTGTTTTTT	CASSMRNTGELFF
-	many	TRBV19	TRBJ1-5	TGTGCCAGTAGTCAAGACAGCGCCTATCAGCCCCAGCATTTT	CASSQDSAYQPQHF
-	many	TRBV3-1	TRBJ1-1	TGTGCCAGCAGCCAGAGGGCAGTGAACACTGAAGCTTTCTTT	CASSQRAVNTEAFF
-	many	TRBV4-2	TRBJ2-1	TGTGCCAGCAGCCAAGATTCCGGCAACGAGAGACCCTACAATGAGCAGTTCTTC	CASSQDSGNERPYNEQFF
-	many	TRBV28	TRBJ2-3	TGTGCCAGCAGTCCAAACGCGGTAGATACGCAGTATTTT	CASSPNAVDTQYF
TRBD1	many	TRBV4-1	TRBJ2-6	TGCGCCAGCAGCCCTAGACAGGGGGCCTCTGGGGCCAACGTCCTGACTTTC	CASSPRQGASGANVLTF
-	medium-sized	TRBV4-2	TRBJ2-1	TGTGCCAGCAGCGGAGCATCCGGGACCACTGGCCACAATGAGCAGTTCTTC	CASSGASGTTGHNEQFF
TRBD1	-	TRBV30	TRBJ1-1	TGTGCCTGGACAGGGGGGACTACTGAAGCTTTCTTT	CAWTGGTTEAFF
TRBD2	-	TRBV29-1	TRBJ2-1	TGCAGCGTTGAAGCCGCGGGAGAAAGGTACAATGAGCAGTTCTTC	CSVEAAGERYNEQFF
TRBD1	-	TRBV19	TRBJ2-1	TGTGCCAGTAGTAGACAGGGAGAAGTCTACAATGAGCAGTTCTTC	CASSRQGEVYNEQFF
-	many	TRBV4-2	TRBJ1-1	TGTGCCAGCAGCCAAGATAAGTTTCCGAACACTGAAGCTTTCTTT	CASSQDKFPNTEAFF
-	medium-sized	TRBV7-2	TRBJ1-5	TGTGCCAGCAGCCCTACAGGGATGGGCAATCAGCCCCAGCATTTT	CASSPTGMGNQPQHF
TRBD1	many	TRBV7-9	TRBJ2-7	TGTGCCAGCAGCTTAAGCGGGACAGGGGGCCACGAGCAGTACTTC	CASSLSGTGGHEQYF
-	medium-sized	TRBV12-3/TRBV12-4	TRBJ1-5	TGTGCCAGCAGGTTCGGGCGGGAAAGCAATCAGCCCCAGCATTTT	CASRFGRESNQPQHF
-	many	TRBV7-2	TRBJ1-4	TGTGCCAGCAGCCACGGGGGCCCTAATGAAAAACTGTTTTTT	CASSHGGPNEKLFF
-	many	TRBV5-1	TRBJ1-5	TGCGCCAGCAGCTTGGTAGGTGGCAATCAGCCCCAGCATTTT	CASSLVGGNQPQHF
-	-	TRBV7-2	TRBJ2-1	TGTGCCAGCAGCTTATATTGGCGGTCCGCCTACAATGAGCAGTTCTTC	CASSLYWRSAYNEQFF
TRBD2	medium-sized	TRBV3-1	TRBJ2-4	TGTGCCAGCAGCCCCCACCTAGCGGGGGGGCAAAACATTCAGTACTTC	CASSPHLAGGQNIQYF
TRBD2	many	TRBV6-6	TRBJ2-5	TGTGCCAGCAGTTGGGGCGGGGAGGGGACCCAGTACTTC	CASSWGGEGTQYF
-	many	TRBV7-2	TRBJ2-7	TGTGCCAGCAGCTTCACAGCCTACGAGCAGTACTTC	CASSFTAYEQYF
-	many	TRBV7-2	TRBJ2-1	TGTGCCAGCAGCTCCCTCGGCGGGTTCTCCTACAATGAGCAGTTCTTC	CASSSLGGFSYNEQFF
-	-	TRBV7-3	TRBJ2-5	TGTGCCAGCAGCTTAAGACTAGGAGAGACCCAGTACTTC	CASSLRLGETQYF
-	many	TRBV5-5	TRBJ1-1	TGTGCCAGCAGCTTGAGGGTAAATAAGAACACTGAAGCTTTCTTT	CASSLRVNKNTEAFF
-	once	TRBV7-2	TRBJ1-5	TGTGCCAGCAGCTGGTCGGAGGAGGTCCCCCAGCATTTT	CASSWSEEVPQHF
-	many	TRBV11-1	TRBJ1-3	TGTGCCAGCAGCTTAGCCGGGAACACCATATATTTT	CASSLAGNTIYF
-	many	TRBV4-1	TRBJ1-4	TGCGCCAGCAGCCCGAAAGGGGGGCGAGCAACTAATGAAAAACTGTTTTTT	CASSPKGGRATNEKLFF
TRBD1	many	TRBV20-1	TRBJ2-2	TGCAGTGCTAGAGTTACAGGGGGCGTTCGGACCGGGGAGCTGTTTTTT	CSARVTGGVRTGELFF